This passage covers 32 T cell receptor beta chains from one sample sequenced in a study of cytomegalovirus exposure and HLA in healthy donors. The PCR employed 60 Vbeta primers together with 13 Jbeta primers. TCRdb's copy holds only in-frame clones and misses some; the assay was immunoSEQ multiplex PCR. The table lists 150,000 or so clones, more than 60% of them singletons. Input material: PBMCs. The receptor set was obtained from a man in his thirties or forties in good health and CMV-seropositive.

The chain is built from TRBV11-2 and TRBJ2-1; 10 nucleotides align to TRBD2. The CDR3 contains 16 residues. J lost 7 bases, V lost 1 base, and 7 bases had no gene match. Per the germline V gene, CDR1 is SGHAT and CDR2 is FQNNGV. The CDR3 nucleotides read TGTGCCAGCAGCTTAGTCCGACTAGCGGGTAGGAATGAGCAGTTCTTC. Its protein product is CASSLVRLAGRNEQFF.

In DNA, the CDR3 is TGTGCCAGCAGTTACTCCTTCGAGGGTTCCTACGAGCAGTACTTC. It specifies CASSYSFEGSYEQYF. J is TRBJ2-7 and V is TRBV6-5; D possibly corresponds to TRBD2 (5 bases). CDR1 is MNHEY and CDR2 is SVGAGI in the germline V gene. The CDR3 totals 15 residues. The ends were cut back, 0 bases at V and 1 base at J, with 10 bases in the middle.

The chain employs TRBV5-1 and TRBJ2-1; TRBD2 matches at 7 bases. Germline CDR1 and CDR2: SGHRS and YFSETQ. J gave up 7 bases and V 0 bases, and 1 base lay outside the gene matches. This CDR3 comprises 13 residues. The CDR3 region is CASSLGRENEQFF. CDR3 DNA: TGCGCCAGCAGCTTGGGGCGGGAGAATGAGCAGTTCTTC.

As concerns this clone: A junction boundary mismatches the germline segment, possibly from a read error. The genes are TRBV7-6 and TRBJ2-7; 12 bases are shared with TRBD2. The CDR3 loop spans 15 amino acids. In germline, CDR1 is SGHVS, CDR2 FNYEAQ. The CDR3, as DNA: TGTGCCAGCAGCCCGACCGGGACTAGCGGGTACGAGCGGTACTTC. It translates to CASSPTGTSGYERYF.

CDR3 nucleotides: TGCGCCAGCAGCCAAGAAGTCAGGGGGCAAGCTTTCTTT. Amino acid sequence: CASSQEVRGQAFF. This chain connects TRBV4-1 to TRBJ1-1; 8 bases are shared with TRBD1. CDR3 size: 13 residues. In germline, CDR1 is MGHRA, CDR2 YSYEKL. Losses at the gene ends were 0 bases for V and 9 bases for J; bases not matched to a gene: 3.

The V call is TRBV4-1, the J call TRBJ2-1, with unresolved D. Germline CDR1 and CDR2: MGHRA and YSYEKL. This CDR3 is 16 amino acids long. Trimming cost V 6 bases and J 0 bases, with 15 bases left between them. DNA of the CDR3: TGCGCCAGCAGTTCCACCAGGCTGAGCTCCTACAATGAGCAGTTCTTC. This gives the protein CASSSTRLSSYNEQFF.

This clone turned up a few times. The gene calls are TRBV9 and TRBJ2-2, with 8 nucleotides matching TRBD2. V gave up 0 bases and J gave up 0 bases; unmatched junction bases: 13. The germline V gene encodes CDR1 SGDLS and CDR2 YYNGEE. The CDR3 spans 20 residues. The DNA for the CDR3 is TGTGCCAGCAGCGTAGCTCTGGGTAGCGGGAAAAAGTCGAACACCGGGGAGCTGTTTTTT. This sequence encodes CASSVALGSGKKSNTGELFF. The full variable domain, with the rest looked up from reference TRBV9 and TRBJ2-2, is DSGVTQTPKHLITATGQRVTLRCSPRSGDLSVYWYQQSLDQGLQFLIQYYNGEERAKGNILERFSAQQFPDLHSELNLSSLELGDSALYFCASSVALGSGKKSNTGELFFGEGSRLTVL.

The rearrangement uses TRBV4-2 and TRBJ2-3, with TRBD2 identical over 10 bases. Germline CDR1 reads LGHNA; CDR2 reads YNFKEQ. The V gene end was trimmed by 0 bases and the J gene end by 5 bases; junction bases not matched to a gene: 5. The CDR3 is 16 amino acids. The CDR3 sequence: CASSQDLAGVRDTQYF. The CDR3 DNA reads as TGTGCCAGCAGCCAAGATCTAGCGGGAGTAAGAGATACGCAGTATTTT.

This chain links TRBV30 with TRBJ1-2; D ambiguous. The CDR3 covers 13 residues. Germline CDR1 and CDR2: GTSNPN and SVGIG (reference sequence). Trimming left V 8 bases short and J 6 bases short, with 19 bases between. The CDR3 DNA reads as TGTGCCACGCCGATGGTCCTTGGCCATGGCTACACCTTC. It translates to CATPMVLGHGYTF. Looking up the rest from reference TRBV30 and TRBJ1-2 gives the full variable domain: SQTIHQWPATLVQPVGSPLSLECTVEGTSNPNLYWYRQAAGRGLQLLFYSVGIGQISSEVPQNLSASRPQDRQFILSSKKLLLSDSGFYLCATPMVLGHGYTFGSGTRLTVV.

The CDR3 protein is CASSRGPPYEQYF. CDR3 bases: TGTGCCAGCAGTCGCGGGCCGCCCTACGAGCAGTACTTC. V and J are TRBV6-5 and TRBJ2-7, with D possibly TRBD2 on 5 matching bases. There are 13 residues in the CDR3. With 5 bases removed from V and 2 bases from J, the gap between germline ends came to 10 bases. The V gene's germline CDR1 is MNHEY and CDR2 SVGAGI.

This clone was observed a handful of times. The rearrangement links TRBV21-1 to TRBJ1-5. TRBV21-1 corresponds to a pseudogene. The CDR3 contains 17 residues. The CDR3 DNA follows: TGTGCCAGCAGCAATAGGCGGGGGGGGTATAGCAATCAGCCCCAGCATTTT. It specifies CASSNRRGGYSNQPQHF.

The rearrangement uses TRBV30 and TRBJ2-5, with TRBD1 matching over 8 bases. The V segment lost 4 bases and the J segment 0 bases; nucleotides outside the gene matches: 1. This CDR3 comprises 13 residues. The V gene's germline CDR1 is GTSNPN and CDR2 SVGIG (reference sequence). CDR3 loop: CAWTGGYQETQYF. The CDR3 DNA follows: TGTGCCTGGACAGGGGGCTACCAAGAGACCCAGTACTTC.

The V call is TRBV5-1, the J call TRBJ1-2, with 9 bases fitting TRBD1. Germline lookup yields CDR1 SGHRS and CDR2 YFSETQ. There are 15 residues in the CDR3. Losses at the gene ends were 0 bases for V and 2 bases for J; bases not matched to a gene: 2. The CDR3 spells CASSLVTGGNYGYTF. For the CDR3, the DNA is TGCGCCAGCAGCTTGGTGACAGGGGGGAACTATGGCTACACCTTC.

CDR3 protein: CASSERTSGRLEETQYF. Written as DNA, the CDR3 is TGTGCCAGCAGTGAGAGGACTAGCGGGAGGTTGGAAGAGACCCAGTACTTC. J is TRBJ2-5 and V is TRBV2, with 14 positions matching TRBD2. The V and J ends lost 3 bases and 3 bases, in that order; junction bases with no gene match: 6. Germline V CDR1 and CDR2: SNHLY, FYNNEI. The CDR3 is 17 amino acids.

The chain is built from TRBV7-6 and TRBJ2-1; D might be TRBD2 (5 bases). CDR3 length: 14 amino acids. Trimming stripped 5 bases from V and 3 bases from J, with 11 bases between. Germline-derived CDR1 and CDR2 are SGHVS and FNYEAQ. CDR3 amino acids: CASSRPSGYNEQFF. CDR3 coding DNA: TGTGCCAGCAGCCGACCCAGCGGCTACAATGAGCAGTTCTTC.

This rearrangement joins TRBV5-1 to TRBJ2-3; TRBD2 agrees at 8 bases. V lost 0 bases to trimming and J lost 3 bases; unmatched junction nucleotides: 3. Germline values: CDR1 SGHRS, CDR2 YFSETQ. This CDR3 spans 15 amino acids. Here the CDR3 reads CASSLGTSGTDTQYF. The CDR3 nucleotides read TGCGCCAGCAGCTTGGGCACTAGCGGTACAGATACGCAGTATTTT.

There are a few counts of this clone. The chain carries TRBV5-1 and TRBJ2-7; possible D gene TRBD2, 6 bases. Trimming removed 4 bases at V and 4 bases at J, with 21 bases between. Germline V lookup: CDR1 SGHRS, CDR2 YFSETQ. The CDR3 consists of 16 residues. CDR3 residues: CASSPAGLGRLYEQYF. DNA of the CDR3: TGCGCCAGCAGCCCTGCTGGACTTGGGAGGTTGTACGAGCAGTACTTC.

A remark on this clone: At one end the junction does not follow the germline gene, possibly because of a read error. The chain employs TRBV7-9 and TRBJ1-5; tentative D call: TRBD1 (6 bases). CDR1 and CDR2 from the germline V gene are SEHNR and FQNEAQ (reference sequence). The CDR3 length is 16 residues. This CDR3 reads CSSSLIGAGEDQPQHF. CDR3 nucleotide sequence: TGTTCCAGCAGCCTCATCGGGGCAGGGGAAGATCAGCCCCAGCATTTT.

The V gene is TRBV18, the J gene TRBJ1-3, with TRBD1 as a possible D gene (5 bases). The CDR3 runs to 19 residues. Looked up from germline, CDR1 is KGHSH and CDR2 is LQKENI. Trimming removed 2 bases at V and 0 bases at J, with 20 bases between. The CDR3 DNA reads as TGTGCCAGCTCACCATTCCGCCCCGGGCAGGGAAGCTCTGGAAACACCATATATTTT. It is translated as CASSPFRPGQGSSGNTIYF. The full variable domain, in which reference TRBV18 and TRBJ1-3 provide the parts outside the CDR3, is NAGVMQNPRHLVRRRGQEARLRCSPMKGHSHVYWYRQLPEEGLKFMVYLQKENIIDESGMPKERFSAEFPKEGPSILRIQQVVRGDSAAYFCASSPFRPGQGSSGNTIYFGEGSWLTVV.

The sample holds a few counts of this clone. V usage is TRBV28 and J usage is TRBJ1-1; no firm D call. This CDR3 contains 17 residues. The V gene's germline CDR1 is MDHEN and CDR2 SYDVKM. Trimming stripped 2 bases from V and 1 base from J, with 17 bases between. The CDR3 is CASSLERQTVGNTEAFF. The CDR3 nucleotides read TGTGCCAGCAGTTTAGAGAGGCAGACGGTCGGGAACACTGAAGCTTTCTTT.

CDR3 residues: CASSLGTAQETQYF. The CDR3 DNA follows: TGTGCCAGCAGCTTAGGGACTGCTCAAGAGACCCAGTACTTC. The V and J genes are TRBV11-2 and TRBJ2-5; D perhaps matches TRBD2 (5 bases). There are 14 residues in the CDR3. CDR1 is SGHAT and CDR2 is FQNNGV in the germline V gene. V lost 1 base and J 2 bases, leaving 8 bases between the germline ends.

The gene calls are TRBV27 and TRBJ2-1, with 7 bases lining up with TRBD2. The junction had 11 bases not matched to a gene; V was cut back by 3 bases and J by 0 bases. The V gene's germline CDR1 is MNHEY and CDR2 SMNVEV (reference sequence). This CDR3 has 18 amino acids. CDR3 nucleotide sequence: TGTGCCAGCAGTTTTGTCCCCCTACTAGCGCCCTCCTACAATGAGCAGTTCTTC. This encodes CASSFVPLLAPSYNEQFF.

Written as DNA, the CDR3 is TGTGCCTGGAGGGAAACAGATAATTCACCCCTCCACTTT. It is translated as CAWRETDNSPLHF. The chain couples TRBV30 to TRBJ1-6; no reliable D call. CDR1 and CDR2 (germline): GTSNPN, SVGIG (reference sequence). V was shortened by 3 bases and J by 5 bases, with 8 bases between the two germline ends. This CDR3 is 13 amino acids long. Drawing the rest from reference TRBV30 and TRBJ1-6, the complete variable domain is SQTIHQWPATLVQPVGSPLSLECTVEGTSNPNLYWYRQAAGRGLQLLFYSVGIGQISSEVPQNLSASRPQDRQFILSSKKLLLSDSGFYLCAWRETDNSPLHFGNGTRLTVT.

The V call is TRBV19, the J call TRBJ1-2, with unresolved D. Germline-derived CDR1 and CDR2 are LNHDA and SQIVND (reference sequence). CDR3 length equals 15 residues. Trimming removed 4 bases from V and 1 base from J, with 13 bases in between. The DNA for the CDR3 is TGTGCCAGTAGTACCCGGGGAGAGAGTAACTATGGCTACACCTTC. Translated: CASSTRGESNYGYTF.

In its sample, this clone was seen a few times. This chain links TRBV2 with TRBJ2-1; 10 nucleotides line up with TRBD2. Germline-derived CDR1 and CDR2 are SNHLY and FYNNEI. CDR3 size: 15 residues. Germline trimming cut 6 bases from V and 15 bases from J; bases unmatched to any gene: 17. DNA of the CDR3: TGTGCCAGCAGGGGGCTAGCGGGAGCCGCGTTGGAGAGGTTCTTC. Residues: CASRGLAGAALERFF.

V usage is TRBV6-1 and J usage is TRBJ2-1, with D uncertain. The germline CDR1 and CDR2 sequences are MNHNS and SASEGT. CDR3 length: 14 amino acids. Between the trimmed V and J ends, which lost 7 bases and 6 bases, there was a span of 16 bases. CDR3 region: CASTGPNPPNEQFF. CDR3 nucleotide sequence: TGTGCCAGCACTGGCCCAAATCCCCCCAATGAGCAGTTCTTC.

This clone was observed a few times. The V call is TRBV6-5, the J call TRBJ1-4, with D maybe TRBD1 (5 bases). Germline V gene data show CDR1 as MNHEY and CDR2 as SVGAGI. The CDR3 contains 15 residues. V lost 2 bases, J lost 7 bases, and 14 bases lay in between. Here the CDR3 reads CASSYGGGVGEKLFF. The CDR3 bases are TGTGCCAGCAGTTACGGCGGGGGAGTGGGTGAAAAACTGTTTTTT.

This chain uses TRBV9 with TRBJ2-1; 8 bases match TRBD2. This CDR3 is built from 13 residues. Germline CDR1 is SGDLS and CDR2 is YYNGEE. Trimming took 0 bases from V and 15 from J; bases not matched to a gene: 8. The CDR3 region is CASSVDGRAFLFF. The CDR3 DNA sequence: TGTGCCAGCAGCGTAGACGGGAGGGCCTTTTTGTTCTTC.

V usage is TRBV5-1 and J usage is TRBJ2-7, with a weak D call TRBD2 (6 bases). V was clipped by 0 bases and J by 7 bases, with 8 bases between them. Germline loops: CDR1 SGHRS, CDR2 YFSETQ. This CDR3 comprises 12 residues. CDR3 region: CASSLASEEQYF. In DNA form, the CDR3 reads TGCGCCAGCAGCTTGGCTAGCGAGGAGCAGTACTTC.

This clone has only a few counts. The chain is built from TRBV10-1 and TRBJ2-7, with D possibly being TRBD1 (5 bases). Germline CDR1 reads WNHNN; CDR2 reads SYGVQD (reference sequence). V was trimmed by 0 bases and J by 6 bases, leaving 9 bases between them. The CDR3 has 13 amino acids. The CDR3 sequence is CASSESGVGEQYF. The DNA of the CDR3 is TGCGCCAGCAGTGAGTCAGGGGTAGGCGAGCAGTACTTC.

CDR3 bases: TGTGCCAGCAGTGAGTCCCCCTTTCCAGACAGGGATCTCACTGAAGCTTTCTTT. It translates to CASSESPFPDRDLTEAFF. The chain couples TRBV25-1 to TRBJ1-1, with 7 bases aligning to TRBD1. The V gene's germline CDR1 is MGHDK and CDR2 SYGVNS. CDR3 size: 18 residues. The J segment lost 4 bases and the V segment lost 3 bases, leaving 17 bases of the junction unmatched.

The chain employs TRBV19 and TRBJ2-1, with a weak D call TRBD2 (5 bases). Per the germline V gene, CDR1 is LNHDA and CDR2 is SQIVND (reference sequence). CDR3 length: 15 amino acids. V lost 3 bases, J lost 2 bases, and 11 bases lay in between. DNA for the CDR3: TGTGCCAGTAGTATCGGGGAGACTCCCTACAATGAGCAGTTCTTC. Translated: CASSIGETPYNEQFF.